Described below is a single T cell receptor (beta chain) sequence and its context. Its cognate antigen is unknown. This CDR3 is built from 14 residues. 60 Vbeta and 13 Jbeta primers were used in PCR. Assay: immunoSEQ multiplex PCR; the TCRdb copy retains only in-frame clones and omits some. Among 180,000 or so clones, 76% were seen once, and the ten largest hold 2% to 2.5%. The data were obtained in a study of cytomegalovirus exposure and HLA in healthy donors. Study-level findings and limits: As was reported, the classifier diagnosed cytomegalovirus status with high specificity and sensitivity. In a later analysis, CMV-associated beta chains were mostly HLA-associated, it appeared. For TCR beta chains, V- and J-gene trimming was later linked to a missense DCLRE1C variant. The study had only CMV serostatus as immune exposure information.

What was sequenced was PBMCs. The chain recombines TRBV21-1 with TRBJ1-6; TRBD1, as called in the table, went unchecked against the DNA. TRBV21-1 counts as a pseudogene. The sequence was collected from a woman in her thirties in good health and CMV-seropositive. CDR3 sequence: CASSKEDSHSPLHF. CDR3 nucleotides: TGTGCCAGCAGCAAAGAGGACAGCCATTCACCCCTCCACTTT.